This T cell receptor beta chain was documented in a study of blood T cells in healthy people across ages. The study's findings and limits: Researchers judged that diversity estimates from one million T cells fell short of true values. Aged donors had fewer naive CD4+ cells and lower diversity than long-lived donors. Per million T cells, TCR beta diversity dropped roughly linearly as age increased.

A second PCR, run for about 6 to 11 cycles, used a sample-barcoded 5' primer plus a J-beta primer mix. MiXCR, run by TCRdb on the 5' RACE reads, gives a single entry per CDR3 protein. In the table there are about 680,000 distinct CDR3 sequences, roughly 50% of which are singletons. The table lists this clonotype with a few counts. No antigen is known for it. Researchers collected around 10 milliliters of peripheral blood from every single donor. Germline CDR1 reads SGHTA; CDR2 reads FQGNSA. The CDR3 sequence is 12 residues long. Deletions cut 5 bases from V and 7 bases from J, with 9 bases between. The sequence was collected from a woman in her sixties in good health. J is TRBJ2-4 and V is TRBV7-2; D remains ambiguous. Sequencing was carried out using blood. The DNA of the CDR3 is TGTGCCAGCAGCCCCGGTTATAACATTCAGTACTTC. Its protein product is CASSPGYNIQYF.